The 27 T cell receptor beta chains below come from one sample, sequenced in a study of blood T cell repertoires in COVID-19 (dated by TCRdb to about 2020). Libraries came from the immunoSEQ multiplex PCR assay. Drawn from immuneACCESS, this table holds only the in-frame rearrangements with V and J called that TCRdb kept. Clones are partly lost; checked studies trace under half to an unresolved V gene and leave the rest unexplained. For this sample there are around 200,000 clones; around four fifths appear just once. The ten largest account for 8% to 10% of the sample. What was sequenced was peripheral blood. All receptors come from a woman in her fifties or sixties with acute or convalescent COVID-19.

The rearrangement joins TRBV4-2 to TRBJ2-1; possibly TRBD2 for D (5 bases). V lost 3 bases, J lost 8 bases, and 11 bases lay in between. This CDR3 is built from 13 residues. Looked up from germline, CDR1 is LGHNA and CDR2 is YNFKEQ. The CDR3 region is CASSHLARDEQFF. CDR3 nucleotides: TGTGCCAGCAGCCACCTAGCCCGGGATGAGCAGTTCTTC.

The chain is built from TRBV15 and TRBJ2-5; a possible D gene is TRBD1 (6 bases). Trimming stripped 1 base from V and 5 bases from J, with 17 bases between. Germline assignment: CDR1 LNHNV and CDR2 YYDKDF (reference sequence). This CDR3 contains 16 residues. The CDR3 sequence is CATSRGGRTQGETQYF. CDR3 in DNA: TGTGCCACCAGCAGAGGGGGCAGGACTCAGGGGGAGACCCAGTACTTC.

The V call is TRBV30, the J call TRBJ1-2, with 7 bases aligning to TRBD1. Germline V CDR1 and CDR2: GTSNPN, SVGIG (reference sequence). J was trimmed by 2 bases and V by 3 bases; bases with no gene match: 3. The CDR3 extends over 13 amino acids. In DNA, the CDR3 is TGTGCCTGGAGCAGACAGGGAAACTATGGCTACACCTTC. It codes for CAWSRQGNYGYTF.

V gene TRBV10-2 combines with J gene TRBJ2-1, with a possible D match to TRBD2 (6 bases). CDR1 is WSHSY, CDR2 SAAADI, per germline. This CDR3 region has 16 residues. The V gene lost 6 bases and the J gene lost 3 bases, with 18 bases spanning the gap. The CDR3 DNA reads as TGCGCCAGCAGCAAATCTCCGGGAGCGAGCTACAATGAGCAGTTCTTC. Translated: CASSKSPGASYNEQFF.

The chain carries TRBV18 and TRBJ1-1; 11 positions agree with TRBD1. The CDR3 loop spans 17 amino acids. In germline, CDR1 is KGHSH, CDR2 LQKENI. With 5 bases clipped from V and 3 bases from J, the junction kept 11 bases outside the gene matches. The CDR3 loop is CASSVTGQGAWDTEAFF. CDR3 DNA sequence: TGTGCCAGCTCAGTAACAGGACAGGGGGCGTGGGACACTGAAGCTTTCTTT. Looking up the rest from reference TRBV18 and TRBJ1-1 gives the full variable domain: NAGVMQNPRHLVRRRGQEARLRCSPMKGHSHVYWYRQLPEEGLKFMVYLQKENIIDESGMPKERFSAEFPKEGPSILRIQQVVRGDSAAYFCASSVTGQGAWDTEAFFGQGTRLTVV.

V gene TRBV2 combines with J gene TRBJ1-2; maybe TRBD1 (6 bases). Trimming removed 11 bases at V and 7 bases at J, with 23 bases between. The germline CDR1 and CDR2 sequences are SNHLY and FYNNEI. The CDR3 spans 14 residues. DNA for the CDR3: TGTGCCTGCTTGCGGGGGGCTGTTGGGAGTGGCTACACCTTC. Amino acid sequence: CACLRGAVGSGYTF.

The gene calls are TRBV28 and TRBJ1-1; 11 bases align to TRBD1. The CDR3 has 14 residues. In germline, CDR1 is MDHEN, CDR2 SYDVKM. Trimming cost V 6 bases and J 6 bases; bases outside gene matches: 6. As DNA, the CDR3 is TGTGCCAGCAGGGGGACAGGGGGAACATCTGAAGCTTTCTTT. Translation: CASRGTGGTSEAFF.

The chain employs TRBV28 and TRBJ1-5; a possible D gene is TRBD1 (5 bases). Germline CDR1 is MDHEN and CDR2 is SYDVKM. CDR3 size: 17 residues. The V gene lost 6 bases and the J gene lost 0 bases, with 18 bases spanning the gap. The CDR3 is CASRSATSGISNQPQHF. CDR3 sequence (DNA): TGTGCCAGCAGGTCCGCCACCTCAGGGATTAGCAATCAGCCCCAGCATTTT.

This sequence joins TRBV20-1 and TRBJ2-5; tentative D call: TRBD2 (5 bases). The V gene's germline CDR1 is DFQATT and CDR2 SNEGSKA (reference sequence). The length of the CDR3 is 11 residues. V gave up 6 bases and J gave up 3 bases, with 8 bases separating them. The CDR3 DNA follows: TGCAGTGCGGACTTCGAAGAGACCCAGTACTTC. Its protein product is CSADFEETQYF.

The rearrangement joins TRBV24-1 to TRBJ2-6, with 9 bases aligning to TRBD1. The junction had 3 bases not matched to a gene; V was cut back by 6 bases and J by 1 base. CDR1 is KGHDR, CDR2 SFDVKD, per germline. This CDR3 is built from 16 residues. This chain's CDR3 is CATSKDRGSGANVLTF. CDR3 bases: TGTGCCACCAGTAAGGACAGGGGATCTGGGGCCAACGTCCTGACTTTC.

V is TRBV6-7 and J is TRBJ2-7; TRBD1 agrees at 9 bases. TRBV6-7 is an ORF, and what it does is uncertain. Trimming cost V 0 bases and J 2 bases; bases outside gene matches: 14. The CDR3 is 19 amino acids. CDR3 loop: CASSYSIGQGPADTYEQYF. The CDR3 DNA reads TGTGCCAGCAGTTACTCGATAGGACAGGGGCCAGCGGACACCTACGAGCAGTACTTC.

The chain carries TRBV3-1 (or the pseudogene TRBV3-2) and TRBJ1-1; D perhaps matches TRBD1 (6 bases). The germline CDR1 and CDR2 sequences are LGHDT and YNNKEL (reference sequence). V lost 4 bases and J 0 bases, leaving 18 bases between the germline ends. The CDR3 is 17 amino acids. DNA of the CDR3: TGTGCCAGCAGCCCGAACGGACAGATTACTATGAACACTGAAGCTTTCTTT. Residues: CASSPNGQITMNTEAFF.

V usage is TRBV3-1 (or the pseudogene TRBV3-2) and J usage is TRBJ2-7, with D possibly matching TRBD1 (6 bases). Germline assignment: CDR1 LGHDT and CDR2 YNNKEL (reference sequence). V was clipped by 4 bases and J by 6 bases, with 10 bases between them. The CDR3 has 12 residues. Written as DNA, the CDR3 is TGTGCCAGCAGCCGAGGGACATTCGAGCAGTACTTC. It is translated as CASSRGTFEQYF.

The chain is built from TRBV3-1 (or the pseudogene TRBV3-2) and TRBJ2-3; 13 positions match TRBD2. The V gene's germline CDR1 is LGHDT and CDR2 YNNKEL (reference sequence). The CDR3 has 16 amino acids. J was trimmed by 4 bases and V by 4 bases; bases with no gene match: 5. The CDR3 is CASSPRLAGGADTQYF. DNA for the CDR3: TGTGCCAGCAGCCCCCGACTAGCGGGAGGAGCAGATACGCAGTATTTT.

This rearrangement joins TRBV27 to TRBJ2-3; D gene unclear. The CDR3 is 14 residues long. Trimming cost V 3 bases and J 2 bases, with 9 bases left between them. Germline CDR1 MNHEY, CDR2 SMNVEV (reference sequence). The CDR3 coding sequence is TGTGCCAGCAGTTTGACTTCGTACACAGATACGCAGTATTTT. Its protein is CASSLTSYTDTQYF.

The chain carries TRBV5-8 and TRBJ2-5; 7 bases fit TRBD1. The CDR3 has 14 amino acids. The ends lost 6 bases at V and 3 bases at J; junction bases unmatched: 8. CDR1 is SGHTS, CDR2 YDEGEE, per germline. The CDR3 DNA sequence: TGTGCCAGCAACCGACAGGGTACGAAAGAGACCCAGTACTTC. Translation: CASNRQGTKETQYF.

The genes are TRBV20-1 and TRBJ2-7; 9 nucleotides align to TRBD1. The V and J ends lost 3 bases and 4 bases, in that order; junction bases with no gene match: 13. Germline CDR1 is DFQATT and CDR2 is SNEGSKA (reference sequence). CDR3 length: 16 residues. The CDR3 spells CSASDTGGSSQYEQYF. The CDR3 DNA reads as TGCAGTGCTAGTGACACAGGGGGCTCCTCGCAATACGAGCAGTACTTC.

The V gene is TRBV9, the J gene TRBJ2-3; D not certain. V was pared by 2 bases and J by 0 bases, with 10 bases between. Germline CDR1 is SGDLS and CDR2 is YYNGEE. The CDR3 spans 15 residues. The CDR3 loop reads CASSVGPPSTDTQYF. The CDR3 DNA reads TGTGCCAGCAGCGTCGGTCCCCCTAGCACAGATACGCAGTATTTT.

The chain links TRBV11-2 to TRBJ2-6; 9 bases map to TRBD1. CDR1 is SGHAT and CDR2 is FQNNGV in the germline V gene. The CDR3 contains 17 residues. Losses at the gene ends were 7 bases for V and 0 bases for J; bases not matched to a gene: 7. CDR3 DNA: TGTGCCAGCAACAACAGGGGGCGCAGCTCTGGGGCCAACGTCCTGACTTTC. It encodes CASNNRGRSSGANVLTF.

This chain connects TRBV7-2 to TRBJ1-5; TRBD1 might be the D (6 bases). Germline values: CDR1 SGHTA, CDR2 FQGNSA. Trimming took 1 base from V and 3 from J, leaving 13 bases between them. The CDR3 length is 16 residues. In nucleotides, the CDR3 is TGTGCCAGCAGCTTAGGACAGGTGAACTCCAATCAGCCCCAGCATTTT. Amino acids: CASSLGQVNSNQPQHF.

CDR3 DNA sequence: TGTGCCAGCAGCTTGGGAGTGGGAGACTATGGCTACACCTTC. Translated: CASSLGVGDYGYTF. The chain has TRBV11-2 and TRBJ1-2; D unresolved. The CDR3 is 14 amino acids. The germline CDR1 and CDR2 sequences are SGHAT and FQNNGV. Trimming left V 3 bases short and J 3 bases short, with 11 bases between.

The chain is built from TRBV10-3 and TRBJ2-7, with 7 bases identical to TRBD2. With V trimmed by 6 bases and J by 7 bases, 15 bases remained unmatched. There are 15 residues in the CDR3. CDR1 and CDR2 (germline): ENHRY, SYGVKD. The DNA of the CDR3 is TGTGCCATCAGGGATTTGGAGGCGGGAGTATATGAGCAGTACTTC. Its protein product is CAIRDLEAGVYEQYF.

This chain joins TRBV2 and TRBJ2-3; D might be TRBD2 (5 bases). The CDR3 contains 14 residues. In germline, CDR1 is SNHLY, CDR2 FYNNEI. Trimming took off 7 bases at V and 2 bases at J, with 13 bases between the two ends. The CDR3, as DNA: TGTGCCAGCAAGAGGAGCGGCCTCACAGATACGCAGTATTTT. This codes for CASKRSGLTDTQYF.

The CDR3 loop reads CASTQRWQGDQETQYF. CDR3 bases: TGTGCCAGCACTCAAAGGTGGCAGGGTGACCAAGAGACCCAGTACTTC. The genes are TRBV2 and TRBJ2-5; D possibly corresponds to TRBD1 (5 bases). The CDR3 covers 16 residues. Trimming took 7 bases from V and 0 from J, leaving 18 bases between them. Germline V gene data show CDR1 as SNHLY and CDR2 as FYNNEI. Using reference TRBV2 and TRBJ2-5 for the parts outside the CDR3, the full variable domain is EPEVTQTPSHQVTQMGQEVILRCVPISNHLYFYWYRQILGQKVEFLVSFYNNEISEKSEIFDDQFSVERPDGSNFTLKIRSTKLEDSAMYFCASTQRWQGDQETQYFGPGTRLLVL.

CDR3 sequence: CASSLTSDTDTQYF. CDR3 bases: TGTGCCAGCAGCCTCACTAGCGACACAGATACGCAGTATTTT. This chain connects TRBV11-3 to TRBJ2-3, with TRBD2 matching over 7 bases. The CDR3 has 14 residues. V was clipped by 5 bases and J by 2 bases; unmatched bases: 4. Germline lookup yields CDR1 SGHNT and CDR2 YENEEA.

V and J are TRBV7-2 and TRBJ1-2; TRBD1 is a possible D gene (5 bases). Germline-derived CDR1 and CDR2 are SGHTA and FQGNSA. The CDR3 consists of 14 residues. V lost 1 base and J 3 bases, leaving 9 bases between the germline ends. As DNA, the CDR3 is TGTGCCAGCAGCTTAGAAGGGGCCGACTATGGCTACACCTTC. Its translation is CASSLEGADYGYTF.

The chain is built from TRBV6-5 and TRBJ1-1; unclear D gene. The germline gives CDR1 MNHEY, CDR2 SVGAGI. Trimming took 2 bases from V and 5 from J, leaving 15 bases between them. This CDR3 contains 15 residues. The CDR3 bases are TGTGCCAGCAGTTACGGACTCTCCGGGAGGACTGAAGCTTTCTTT. The encoded protein is CASSYGLSGRTEAFF.